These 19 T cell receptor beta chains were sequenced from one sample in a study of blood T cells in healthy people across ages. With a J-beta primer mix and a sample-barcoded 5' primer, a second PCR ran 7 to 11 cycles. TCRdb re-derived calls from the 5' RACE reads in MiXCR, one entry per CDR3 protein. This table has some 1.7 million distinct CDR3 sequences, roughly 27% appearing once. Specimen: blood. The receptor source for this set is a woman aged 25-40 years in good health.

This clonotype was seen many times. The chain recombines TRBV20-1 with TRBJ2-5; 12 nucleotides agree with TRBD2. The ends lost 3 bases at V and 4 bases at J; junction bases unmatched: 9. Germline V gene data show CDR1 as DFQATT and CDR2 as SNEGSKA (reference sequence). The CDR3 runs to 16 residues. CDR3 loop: CSASPTSGSGGETQYF. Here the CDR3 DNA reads TGCAGTGCTAGCCCGACTAGCGGGAGTGGAGGAGAGACCCAGTACTTC.

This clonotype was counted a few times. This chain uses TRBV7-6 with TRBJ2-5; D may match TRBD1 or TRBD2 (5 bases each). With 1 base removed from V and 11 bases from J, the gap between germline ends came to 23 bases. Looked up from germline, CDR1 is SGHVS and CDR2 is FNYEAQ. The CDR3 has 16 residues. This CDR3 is CASSLGWKGWEGEQYF. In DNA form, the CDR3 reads TGTGCCAGCAGCTTAGGTTGGAAGGGATGGGAAGGGGAGCAGTACTTC.

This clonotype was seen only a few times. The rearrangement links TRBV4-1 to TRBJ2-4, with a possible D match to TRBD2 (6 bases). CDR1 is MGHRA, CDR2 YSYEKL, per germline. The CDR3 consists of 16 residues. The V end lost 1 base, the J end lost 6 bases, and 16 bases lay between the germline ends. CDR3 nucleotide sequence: TGCGCCAGCAGCCAAGTCGGCGGGGTCGGTGGAAACATTCAGTACTTC. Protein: CASSQVGGVGGNIQYF.

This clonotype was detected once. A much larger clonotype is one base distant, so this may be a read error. This CDR3 is CASRGLATQETRYF. For the CDR3, the DNA is TGTGCCAGCAGGGGACTAGCGACACAAGAGACCCGGTACTTC. This chain joins TRBV27 and TRBJ2-7, with 10 bases identical to TRBD2. This CDR3 contains 14 residues. CDR1 MNHEY and CDR2 SMNVEV come from the germline V gene (reference sequence). The junction had 14 bases not matched to a gene; V was cut back by 6 bases and J by 12 bases.

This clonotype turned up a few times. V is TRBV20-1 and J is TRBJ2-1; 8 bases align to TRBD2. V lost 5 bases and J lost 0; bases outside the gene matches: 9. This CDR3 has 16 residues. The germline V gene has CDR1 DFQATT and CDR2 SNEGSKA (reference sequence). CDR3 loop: CSAERGRTRSYNEQFF. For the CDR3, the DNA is TGCAGTGCTGAGCGGGGGAGAACCCGCTCCTACAATGAGCAGTTCTTC.

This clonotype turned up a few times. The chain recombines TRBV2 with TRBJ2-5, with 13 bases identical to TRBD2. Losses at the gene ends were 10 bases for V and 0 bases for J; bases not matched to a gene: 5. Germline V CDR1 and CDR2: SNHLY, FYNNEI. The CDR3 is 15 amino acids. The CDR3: CATKGLAGNQETQYF. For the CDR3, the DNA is TGTGCCACCAAGGGACTAGCGGGGAACCAAGAGACCCAGTACTTC.

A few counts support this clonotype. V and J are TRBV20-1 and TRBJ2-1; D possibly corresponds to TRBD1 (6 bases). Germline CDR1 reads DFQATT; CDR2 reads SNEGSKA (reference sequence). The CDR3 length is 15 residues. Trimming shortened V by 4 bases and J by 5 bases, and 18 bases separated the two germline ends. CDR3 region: CSATPQARGHNEQFF. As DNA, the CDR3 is TGCAGTGCTACCCCGCAGGCCAGGGGACACAATGAGCAGTTCTTC.

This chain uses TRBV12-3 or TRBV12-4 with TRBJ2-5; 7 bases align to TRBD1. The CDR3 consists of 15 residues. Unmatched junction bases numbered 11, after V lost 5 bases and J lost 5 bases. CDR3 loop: CASSPRVVGGETQYF. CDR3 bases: TGTGCCAGCAGTCCTAGGGTGGTAGGGGGCGAGACCCAGTACTTC.

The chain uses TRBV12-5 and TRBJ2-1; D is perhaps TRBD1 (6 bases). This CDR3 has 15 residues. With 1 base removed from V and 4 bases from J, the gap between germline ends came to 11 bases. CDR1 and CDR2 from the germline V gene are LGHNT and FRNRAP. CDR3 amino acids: CASGLDPDRYNEQFF. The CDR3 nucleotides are TGTGCTAGTGGTTTGGACCCGGACAGATACAATGAGCAGTTCTTC.

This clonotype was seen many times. The DNA for the CDR3 is TGTGCCAGCACCGCCGGGCTAAGAATTGGGAGTCACGAGCAGTACTTC. This gives the protein CASTAGLRIGSHEQYF. The rearrangement uses TRBV6-2 or TRBV6-3 and TRBJ2-7; D may be TRBD2 (5 bases). Germline V lookup: CDR1 MNHEY, CDR2 SVGEGT. V was pared by 7 bases and J by 5 bases, with 24 bases between. The CDR3 sequence is 16 residues long.

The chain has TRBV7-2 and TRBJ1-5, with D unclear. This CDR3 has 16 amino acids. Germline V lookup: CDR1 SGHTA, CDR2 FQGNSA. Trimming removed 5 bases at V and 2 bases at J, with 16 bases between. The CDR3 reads CASSQVRPAGNQPQHF. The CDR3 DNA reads TGTGCCAGCAGCCAAGTGAGGCCCGCGGGCAATCAGCCCCAGCATTTT.

Here the CDR3 DNA reads TGCAGTGCTAGAGGCAGGGGGCTTGACTATGGCTACACCTTC. It is translated as CSARGRGLDYGYTF. V usage is TRBV20-1 and J usage is TRBJ1-2; 8 bases align to TRBD1. The CDR3 has 14 residues. With 1 base clipped from V and 3 bases from J, the junction kept 4 bases outside the gene matches. CDR1 is DFQATT and CDR2 is SNEGSKA in the germline V gene (reference sequence).

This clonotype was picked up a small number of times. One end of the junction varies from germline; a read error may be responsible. The CDR3 coding sequence is TGTACCAGCAGCCGCGCGGAAACCACTACGGGAGAGCAGTACTTC. As protein: CTSSRAETTTGEQYF. The genes are TRBV3-1 and TRBJ2-4; tentatively, D is TRBD2 (6 bases). Per the germline V gene, CDR1 is LGHDT and CDR2 is YNNKEL (reference sequence). This CDR3 contains 15 residues.

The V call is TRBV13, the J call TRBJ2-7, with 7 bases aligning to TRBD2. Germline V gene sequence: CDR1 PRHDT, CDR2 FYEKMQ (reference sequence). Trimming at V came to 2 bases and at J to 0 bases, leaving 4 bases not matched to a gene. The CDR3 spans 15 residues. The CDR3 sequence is CASSLNGEGSYEQYF. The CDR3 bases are TGTGCCAGCAGCTTAAACGGGGAGGGCTCCTACGAGCAGTACTTC.

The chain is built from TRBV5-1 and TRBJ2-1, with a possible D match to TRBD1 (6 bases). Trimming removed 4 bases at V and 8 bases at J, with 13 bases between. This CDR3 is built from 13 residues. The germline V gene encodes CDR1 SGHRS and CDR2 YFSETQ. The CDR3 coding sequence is TGCGCCAGCAGCCGGACAGATAGCGATGAGCAGTTCTTC. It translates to CASSRTDSDEQFF.

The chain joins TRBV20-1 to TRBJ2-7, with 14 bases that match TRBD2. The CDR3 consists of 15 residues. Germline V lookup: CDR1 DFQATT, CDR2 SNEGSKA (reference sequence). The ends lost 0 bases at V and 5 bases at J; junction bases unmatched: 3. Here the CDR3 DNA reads TGCAGTGCTAGAGAGGGACTAGCGGGAGTCAACGAGCAGTACTTC. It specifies CSAREGLAGVNEQYF.

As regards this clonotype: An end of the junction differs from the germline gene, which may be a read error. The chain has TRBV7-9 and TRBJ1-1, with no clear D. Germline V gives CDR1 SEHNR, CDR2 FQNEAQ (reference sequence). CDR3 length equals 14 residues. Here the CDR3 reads CASTLETGSTEAFF. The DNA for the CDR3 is TGTGCCAGCACCTTAGAGACTGGCAGTACTGAAGCTTTCTTT. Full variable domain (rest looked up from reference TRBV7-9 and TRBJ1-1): DTGVSQNPRHKITKRGQNVTFRCDPISEHNRLYWYRQTLGQGPEFLTYFQNEAQLEKSRLLSDRFSAERPKGSFSTLEIQRTEQGDSAMYLCASTLETGSTEAFFGQGTRLTVV.

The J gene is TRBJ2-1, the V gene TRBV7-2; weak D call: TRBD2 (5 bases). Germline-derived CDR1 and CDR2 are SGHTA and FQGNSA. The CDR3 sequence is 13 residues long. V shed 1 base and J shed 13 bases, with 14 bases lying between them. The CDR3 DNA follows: TGTGCCAGCAGCTTAGGTCTCGGGGAGACCCAGTTCTTC. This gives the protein CASSLGLGETQFF.

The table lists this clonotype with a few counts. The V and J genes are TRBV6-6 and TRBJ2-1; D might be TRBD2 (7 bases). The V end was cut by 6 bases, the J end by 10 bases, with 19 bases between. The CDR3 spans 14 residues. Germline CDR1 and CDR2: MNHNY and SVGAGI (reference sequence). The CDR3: CASRQGGGPIEQFF. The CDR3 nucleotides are TGTGCCAGCAGACAAGGGGGGGGGCCCATAGAGCAGTTCTTC.